The clone carrying this T cell receptor (beta chain) has just a few counts. Its antigen is as yet unknown. Deletions cut 0 bases from V and 6 bases from J, with 14 bases between. CDR3 length: 15 amino acids. Germline V gene lookup returns CDR1 SEHNR and CDR2 FQNEAQ (reference sequence). This entry comes from a study of T-cell memory formation after mild COVID-19. Looking at the study overall: The two donors had largely donor-specific TCR clusters.

Study conclusions and caveats: Cross-reactive memory appears to have joined, as suggested by some responding clones showing up in pre-infection memory.

TCRdb itself ran the 5' RACE reads through MiXCR, one entry per CDR3 protein. The table records almost 250,000 distinct CDR3 sequences, 15% of them present only once. Source material: PBMCs or a T cell subset sorted from them (not recorded which). The receptor was isolated from an adult woman who had mild COVID-19 (a few samples of this study predate the infection). Cell type and time point are not known. V is TRBV7-9 and J is TRBJ1-2; D is possibly TRBD1 (6 bases). CDR3 residues: CASSLALTGRDGYTF. The CDR3 DNA follows: TGTGCCAGCAGCTTAGCGCTAACAGGGAGGGATGGCTACACCTTC.